This TCR beta chain was sequenced during a study of blood T cells in healthy people across ages. V was shortened by 0 bases and J by 0 bases, with 13 bases between the two germline ends. CDR3 length: 17 residues. Germline V gene lookup returns CDR1 SGDLS and CDR2 YYNGEE. For the second PCR, which ran for roughly 7 to 11 cycles, a sample-barcoded 5' primer and a J-beta primer mix were used. From the 5' RACE reads, TCRdb called clonotypes with MiXCR, one entry per CDR3 protein. The table has approximately 1.5 million distinct CDR3 sequences, roughly two fifths seen once. Sequencing input: blood. This chain links TRBV9 with TRBJ2-1; perhaps D is TRBD1 or TRBD2 (5 bases each). The receptor was derived from a woman between 18 and 29 years old in good health. The CDR3 is CASSVDNSRGSYNEQFF. In nucleotides, the CDR3 is TGTGCCAGCAGCGTAGATAATTCGAGGGGCTCCTACAATGAGCAGTTCTTC. Variable domain in full (rest from reference TRBV9 and TRBJ2-1): DSGVTQTPKHLITATGQRVTLRCSPRSGDLSVYWYQQSLDQGLQFLIQYYNGEERAKGNILERFSAQQFPDLHSELNLSSLELGDSALYFCASSVDNSRGSYNEQFFGPGTRLTVL.